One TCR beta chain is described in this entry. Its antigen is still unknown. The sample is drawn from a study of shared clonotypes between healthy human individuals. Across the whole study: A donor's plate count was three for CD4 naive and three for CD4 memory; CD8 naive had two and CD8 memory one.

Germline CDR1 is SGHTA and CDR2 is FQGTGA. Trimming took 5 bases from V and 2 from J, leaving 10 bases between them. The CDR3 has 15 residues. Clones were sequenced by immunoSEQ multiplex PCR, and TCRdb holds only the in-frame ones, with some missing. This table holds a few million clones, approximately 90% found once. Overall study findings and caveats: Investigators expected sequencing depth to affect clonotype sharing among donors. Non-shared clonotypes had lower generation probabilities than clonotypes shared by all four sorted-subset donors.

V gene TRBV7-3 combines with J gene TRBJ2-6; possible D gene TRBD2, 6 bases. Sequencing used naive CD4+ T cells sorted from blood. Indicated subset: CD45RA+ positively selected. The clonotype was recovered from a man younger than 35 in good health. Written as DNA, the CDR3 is TGTGCCAGCAGCAAGGCGGGGACTGGGGCCAACGTCCTGACTTTC. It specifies CASSKAGTGANVLTF.